This is a list of T cell receptor beta chains from one sample in a study of cytotoxic CD8 clonotypes in ibrutinib-treated CLL. Here immunoSEQ multiplex PCR was the method, and the copy in TCRdb shows in-frame clones only, minus some. This table holds 110,000 to 150,000 clones, roughly 83% found once. Sequenced material: PBMCs, taken after 12 months of ibrutinib treatment. The receptor set was obtained from a human donor with chronic lymphocytic leukemia. Both conserved end residues are part of each CDR3. D genes are given only for firm matches. The size entry is marked missing in some rows and otherwise reads once, few, many or a size class.

v_call	clone_size	d_call	j_call	cdr3_aa	cdr3_nt
TRBV7-9	.	.	TRBJ1-4	CASSLGTGGLFF	TGTGCCAGCAGCTTAGGTACGGGTGGACTGTTTTTT
TRBV6-5	once	TRBD2	TRBJ2-7	CASSSSTSGLYEQYF	TGTGCCAGCAGCTCATCGACTAGCGGGTTATACGAGCAGTACTTC
TRBV6-5	.	TRBD1	TRBJ2-7	CASSWGQGQYYEQYF	TGTGCCAGCAGTTGGGGACAGGGGCAATACTACGAGCAGTACTTC
TRBV5-5	many	TRBD1	TRBJ1-1	CASSIHDRGARTEAFF	TGTGCCAGCAGCATCCATGACAGGGGAGCTAGGACTGAAGCTTTCTTT
TRBV30	once	.	TRBJ1-4	CAWSPSVGAFNEKLFF	TGTGCCTGGAGTCCTTCCGTCGGGGCCTTTAATGAAAAACTGTTTTTT
TRBV4-1	.	.	TRBJ2-2	CASSHGLALGPRWTGELFF	TGCGCCAGCAGCCACGGACTCGCACTGGGGCCCCGGTGGACCGGGGAGCTGTTTTTT
TRBV5-6	.	.	TRBJ2-7	CASSFRFLDSGEQYF	TGTGCCAGCAGCTTCCGGTTCCTTGATTCGGGCGAGCAGTACTTC
TRBV7-2	.	.	TRBJ2-7	CASSLDSRYYEQYF	TGTGCCAGCAGCTTAGATTCTCGCTACTACGAGCAGTACTTC
TRBV7-6	.	TRBD2	TRBJ2-7	CASSLAPAGAYEQYF	TGTGCCAGCAGCTTAGCGCCTGCGGGAGCCTACGAGCAGTACTTC
TRBV5-4	.	TRBD1	TRBJ2-7	CASSSTRTGGTYEQYF	TGTGCCAGCAGCTCAACCCGGACAGGGGGGACCTACGAGCAGTACTTC
TRBV5-4	.	.	TRBJ2-1	CASSWRAGAGTNEQFF	TGTGCCAGCAGCTGGAGGGCCGGGGCCGGGACCAATGAGCAGTTCTTC
TRBV5-4	.	.	TRBJ2-3	CASSWGASGVGDTQYF	TGTGCCAGCAGCTGGGGGGCCAGCGGGGTGGGAGATACGCAGTATTTT
TRBV5-1	.	.	TRBJ1-1	CASSMGDGNTEAFF	TGCGCCAGCAGCATGGGGGACGGGAACACTGAAGCTTTCTTT
TRBV19	.	.	TRBJ2-7	CASSKTGTTYEQYF	TGTGCCAGTAGTAAGACCGGGACAACCTACGAGCAGTACTTC
TRBV28	.	.	TRBJ1-5	CASRFYNSNQPQHF	TGTGCCAGCAGGTTCTATAATAGCAATCAGCCCCAGCATTTT
TRBV7-9	.	.	TRBJ2-5	CASSSHLPLETQYF	TGTGCCAGCAGCTCCCACCTCCCCCTAGAGACCCAGTACTTC
TRBV6-1	.	TRBD1	TRBJ1-3	CASRQGQGTGNTIYF	TGTGCCAGCCGCCAGGGACAGGGGACTGGAAACACCATATATTTT
TRBV5-6	few	.	TRBJ2-1	CASSLLATVFF	TGTGCCAGCAGCTTGCTAGCGACTGTATTCTTC
TRBV4-1	.	TRBD1	TRBJ2-7	CASSQAGTGIHEQYF	TGCGCCAGCAGCCAAGCCGGGACAGGGATCCACGAGCAGTACTTC
TRBV7-8	few	TRBD1	TRBJ1-3	CASSVSHRGGNTIYF	TGTGCCAGCAGCGTATCCCACAGGGGAGGAAACACCATATATTTT
TRBV5-1	once	TRBD1	TRBJ1-1	CASSAGQGEGTEAFF	TGCGCCAGCAGCGCGGGACAGGGAGAAGGCACTGAAGCTTTCTTT
TRBV15	once	.	TRBJ2-3	CATSRVSPDTQYF	TGTGCCACCAGCAGAGTCTCCCCAGATACGCAGTATTTT
TRBV9	.	TRBD2	TRBJ2-3	CASSVLDGLAGGPSDTQYF	TGTGCCAGCAGCGTGCTCGACGGACTAGCGGGAGGGCCGTCAGATACGCAGTATTTT
TRBV5-1	.	.	TRBJ2-7	CASSFGQLNEQYF	TGCGCCAGCAGCTTCGGACAGTTGAATGAGCAGTACTTC
TRBV27	.	.	TRBJ2-2	CASSPGSDLTGELFF	TGTGCCAGCAGTCCTGGGTCCGACCTCACCGGGGAGCTGTTTTTT
TRBV11-2	.	TRBD1	TRBJ2-7	CASSLDSGQGYEQYF	TGTGCCAGCAGCTTAGATTCTGGACAGGGTTACGAGCAGTACTTC
TRBV5-6	.	TRBD2	TRBJ2-5	CASKKTSGQETQYF	TGTGCCAGCAAGAAGACTAGCGGCCAAGAGACCCAGTACTTC
TRBV19	.	.	TRBJ2-7	CASSIPNSGASYEQYF	TGTGCCAGTAGTATCCCCAATAGTGGGGCCAGCTACGAGCAGTACTTC
TRBV6-4	few	.	TRBJ1-2	CASSAGGNYGYTF	TGTGCCAGCAGTGCGGGGGGCAACTATGGCTACACCTTC
TRBV25-1	few	.	TRBJ2-7	CASSDRVTYEQYF	TGTGCCAGCAGTGATAGGGTTACCTACGAGCAGTACTTC
TRBV28	.	.	TRBJ2-7	CASSFFGYEQYF	TGTGCCAGCAGTTTTTTTGGCTACGAGCAGTACTTC
TRBV11-1	few	.	TRBJ2-2	CASSLVGRHTGELFF	TGTGCCAGCAGCTTAGTTGGACGGCACACCGGGGAGCTGTTTTTT
TRBV11-2	.	TRBD2	TRBJ2-7	CASSSGLAGSGREQYF	TGTGCCAGCAGCTCCGGACTAGCGGGTTCGGGACGCGAGCAGTACTTC
TRBV4-3	.	.	TRBJ2-2	CASSQYYPTNTGELFF	TGCGCCAGCAGCCAATATTATCCAACGAACACCGGGGAGCTGTTTTTT
TRBV7-8	.	.	TRBJ2-1	CASSARVPSASYNEQFF	TGTGCCAGCAGCGCTAGAGTCCCTAGCGCAAGCTACAATGAGCAGTTCTTC
TRBV27	once	TRBD2	TRBJ2-5	CASRPGTSRKETQYF	TGTGCCAGCAGACCGGGGACTAGCAGAAAAGAGACCCAGTACTTC
TRBV7-6	.	.	TRBJ2-4	CASSGGAGLAKNIQYF	TGTGCCAGCAGCGGGGGTGCGGGGCTAGCCAAAAACATTCAGTACTTC
TRBV6-5	.	.	TRBJ1-5	CASSYEFGNQPQHF	TGTGCCAGCAGTTACGAGTTCGGCAATCAGCCCCAGCATTTT
TRBV10-3	.	TRBD1	TRBJ2-7	CAIGPRDRNNYEQYF	TGTGCCATCGGGCCTCGGGACAGAAATAACTACGAGCAGTACTTC
TRBV30	.	TRBD1	TRBJ1-1	CAWSPGQANTEAFF	TGTGCCTGGAGTCCTGGACAGGCCAACACTGAAGCTTTCTTT
TRBV10-3	.	.	TRBJ2-5	CAISAHPGPGETQYF	TGTGCCATCAGCGCCCACCCAGGTCCCGGGGAGACCCAGTACTTC
TRBV4-3	.	TRBD1	TRBJ2-2	CASSQLHRGNTGELFF	TGCGCCAGCAGCCAACTACACAGGGGCAACACCGGGGAGCTGTTTTTT
TRBV4-1	.	.	TRBJ1-1	CASSQAQGFSGNTEAFF	TGCGCCAGCAGCCAAGCTCAGGGGTTCAGCGGGAACACTGAAGCTTTCTTT
TRBV6-6	.	.	TRBJ2-7	CASSYRELDEQYF	TGTGCCAGCAGTTACAGGGAATTGGACGAGCAGTACTTC
TRBV18	.	.	TRBJ2-7	CASSPPGNPYEQYF	TGTGCCAGCTCACCTCCGGGAAACCCCTACGAGCAGTACTTC
TRBV7-2	.	TRBD2	TRBJ2-1	CASSLYGLAGDEQFF	TGTGCCAGCAGCCTGTACGGACTAGCGGGAGATGAGCAGTTCTTC
TRBV5-1	.	.	TRBJ2-7	CASSLVSGLSSYEQYF	TGCGCCAGCAGCTTGGTTTCGGGGCTGAGCTCCTACGAGCAGTACTTC
TRBV10-3	.	.	TRBJ1-1	CAISRRATGTEAFF	TGTGCCATCAGTAGACGGGCTACTGGGACTGAAGCTTTCTTT
TRBV10-3	.	TRBD2	TRBJ2-7	CASGVRTSGMVSYEQYF	TGTGCCTCTGGGGTCAGGACTAGCGGGATGGTCTCCTACGAGCAGTACTTC
TRBV28	.	.	TRBJ1-1	CASPSGGRRTEAFF	TGTGCCAGCCCCTCGGGGGGGCGCAGGACTGAAGCTTTCTTT
TRBV7-9	once	.	TRBJ2-4	CASSRRGRDIQYF	TGTGCCAGCAGCCGCAGGGGGAGGGACATTCAGTACTTC
TRBV18	.	.	TRBJ1-2	CASSPGLRLDYGYTF	TGTGCCAGCTCACCAGGGCTTAGGTTGGACTATGGCTACACCTTC
TRBV7-9	few	.	TRBJ2-1	CASSQGPEQFF	TGTGCCAGCAGCCAAGGGCCTGAGCAGTTCTTC
TRBV5-6	few	.	TRBJ2-3	CASSLGSSTDTQYF	TGTGCCAGCAGCTTGGGCTCCTCCACAGATACGCAGTATTTT
TRBV6-5	.	TRBD2	TRBJ2-7	CASRGLAYEQYF	TGTGCCAGCAGGGGACTAGCCTACGAGCAGTACTTC
TRBV30	.	TRBD2	TRBJ2-7	CACRGGRLYEQYF	TGTGCCTGCCGCGGGGGGCGCTTATACGAGCAGTACTTC
TRBV2	.	TRBD1	TRBJ2-7	CASQRARGSYEQYF	TGTGCCAGCCAACGGGCCAGGGGGTCCTACGAGCAGTACTTC
TRBV7-9	.	.	TRBJ2-5	CASTLWGVLETQYF	TGTGCCAGCACACTCTGGGGAGTTTTGGAGACCCAGTACTTC